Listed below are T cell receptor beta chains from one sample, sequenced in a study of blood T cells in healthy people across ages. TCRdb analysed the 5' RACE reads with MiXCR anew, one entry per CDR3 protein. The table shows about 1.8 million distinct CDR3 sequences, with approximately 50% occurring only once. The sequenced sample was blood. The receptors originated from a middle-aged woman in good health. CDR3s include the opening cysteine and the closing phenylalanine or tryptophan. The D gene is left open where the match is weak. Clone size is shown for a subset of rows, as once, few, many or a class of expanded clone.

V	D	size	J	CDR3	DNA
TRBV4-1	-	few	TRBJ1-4	CASSQDQGPQPPSEELFF	TGCGCCAGCAGCCAAGATCAGGGGCCTCAACCTCCTTCCGAAGAACTGTTTTTT
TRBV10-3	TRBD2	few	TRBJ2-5	CAISDPGQGLAGGLETQYF	TGTGCCATCAGTGACCCGGGACAGGGACTAGCGGGGGGTTTGGAGACCCAGTACTTC
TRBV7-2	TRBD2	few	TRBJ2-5	CASSTQTSGMETQYF	TGTGCCAGCAGCACCCAGACTAGCGGGATGGAGACCCAGTACTTC
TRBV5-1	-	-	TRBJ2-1	CASSLTRTTSYNEQFF	TGCGCCAGCAGCCTCACCCGGACTACTTCCTACAATGAGCAGTTCTTC
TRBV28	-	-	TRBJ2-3	CASSPTDRDTQYF	TGTGCCAGCAGTCCCACGGACAGAGATACGCAGTATTTT
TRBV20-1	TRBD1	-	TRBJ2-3	CSARGDSGTGDSTDTQYF	TGCAGTGCTAGAGGGGACTCCGGGACAGGGGATAGCACAGATACGCAGTATTTT
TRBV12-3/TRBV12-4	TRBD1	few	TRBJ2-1	CASSPGQGSGNEQFF	TGTGCCAGCAGTCCGGGACAGGGGAGCGGCAATGAGCAGTTCTTC
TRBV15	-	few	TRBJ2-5	CATSKPRETQYF	TGTGCCACCAGCAAGCCACGAGAGACCCAGTACTTC
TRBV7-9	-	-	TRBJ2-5	CASSVSEPQETQYF	TGTGCCAGCAGCGTCAGTGAGCCCCAAGAGACCCAGTACTTC
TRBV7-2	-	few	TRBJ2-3	CASSLLGKDTDTQYF	TGTGCCAGCAGCTTATTGGGGAAGGATACAGATACGCAGTATTTT
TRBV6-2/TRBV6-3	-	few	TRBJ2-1	CASSYEAGWAIEQFF	TGTGCCAGCAGTTACGAGGCAGGGTGGGCCATTGAGCAGTTCTTC
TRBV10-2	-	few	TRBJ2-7	CASTPTESYEQYF	TGCGCCAGCACCCCGACGGAGTCCTACGAGCAGTACTTC
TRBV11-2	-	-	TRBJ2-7	CASSTERVRGEQYF	TGTGCCAGCAGCACGGAGAGGGTCCGGGGTGAGCAGTACTTC
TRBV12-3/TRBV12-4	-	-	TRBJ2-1	CASSLRETRKFF	TGTGCCAGCAGTCTTAGAGAAACGAGGAAGTTCTTC
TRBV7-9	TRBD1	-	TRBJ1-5	CASSSGTERLHQPQHF	TGTGCCAGCAGCTCCGGGACAGAACGACTCCATCAGCCCCAGCATTTT
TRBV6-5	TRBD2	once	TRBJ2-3	CASSSSGGTSTQYF	TGTGCCAGCAGCAGTAGCGGGGGGACATCTACGCAGTATTTT
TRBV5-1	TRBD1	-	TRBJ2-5	CASSLTRVTGVRETQYF	TGCGCCAGCAGCTTGACCAGAGTAACAGGGGTACGGGAGACCCAGTACTTC
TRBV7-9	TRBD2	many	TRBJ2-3	CASSLVASGSSDTQYF	TGTGCCAGCAGCTTAGTGGCTAGCGGGTCGTCAGATACGCAGTATTTT
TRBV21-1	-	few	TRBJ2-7	CASKTSGGDWGNEQYF	TGTGCCAGCAAGACTAGCGGGGGAGATTGGGGAAACGAGCAGTACTTC
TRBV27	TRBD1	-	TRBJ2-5	CASRRDRASSVRREQYF	TGTGCCAGTAGACGGGACAGGGCTTCTTCGGTACGTCGGGAGCAGTACTTC
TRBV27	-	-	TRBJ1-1	CASSLHGGGAEAFF	TGTGCCAGCAGTCTACATGGGGGTGGGGCTGAAGCTTTCTTT
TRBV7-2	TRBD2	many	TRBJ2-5	CASSLGLAGGPQETQYF	TGTGCCAGCAGCTTAGGACTAGCGGGGGGGCCTCAAGAGACCCAGTACTTC
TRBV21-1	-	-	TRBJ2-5	CASSNCAKRGQETQYF	TGTGCCAGCAGCAATTGCGCAAAGCGGGGCCAAGAGACCCAGTACTTC
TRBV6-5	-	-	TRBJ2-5	CASSYAQGGETQYF	TGTGCCAGCAGTTACGCACAGGGCGGGGAGACCCAGTACTTC
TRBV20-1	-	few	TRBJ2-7	CSAPESTGRRVEQYF	TGCAGTGCCCCAGAGTCGACAGGTAGAAGAGTCGAGCAGTACTTC
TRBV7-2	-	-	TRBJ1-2	CASSLDKYGYTF	TGTGCCAGCAGCTTGGACAAATATGGCTACACCTTC
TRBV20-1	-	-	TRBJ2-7	CSASRGDGYEQYF	TGCAGTGCTAGTCGGGGAGACGGCTACGAGCAGTACTTC
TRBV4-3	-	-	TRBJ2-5	CASSQKMEETQYF	TGCGCCAGCAGCCAAAAAATGGAAGAGACCCAGTACTTC